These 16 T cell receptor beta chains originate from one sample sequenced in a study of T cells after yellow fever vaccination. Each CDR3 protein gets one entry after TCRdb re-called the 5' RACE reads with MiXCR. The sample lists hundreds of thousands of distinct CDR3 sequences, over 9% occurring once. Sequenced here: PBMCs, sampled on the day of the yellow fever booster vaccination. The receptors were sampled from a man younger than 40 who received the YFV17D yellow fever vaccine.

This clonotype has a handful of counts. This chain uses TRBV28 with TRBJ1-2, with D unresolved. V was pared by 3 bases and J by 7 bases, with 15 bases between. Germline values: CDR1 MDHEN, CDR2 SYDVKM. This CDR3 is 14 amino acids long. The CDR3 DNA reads TGTGCCAGCAGTTTTTCGGCCGGCTCCGGTGGCTACACCTTC. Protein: CASSFSAGSGGYTF.

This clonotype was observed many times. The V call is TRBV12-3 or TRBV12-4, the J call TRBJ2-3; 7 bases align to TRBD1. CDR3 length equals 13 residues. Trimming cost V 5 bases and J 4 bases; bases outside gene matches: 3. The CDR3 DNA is TGTGCCAGCAGTGCAACAGGGGCAGATACGCAGTATTTT. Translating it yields CASSATGADTQYF.

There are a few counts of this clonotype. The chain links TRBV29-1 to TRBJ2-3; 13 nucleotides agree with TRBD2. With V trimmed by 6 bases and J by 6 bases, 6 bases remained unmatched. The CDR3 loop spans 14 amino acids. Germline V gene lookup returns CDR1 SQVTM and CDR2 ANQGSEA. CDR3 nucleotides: TGCAGCGTGGGACTAGCGGGACGTAGTGATACGCAGTATTTT. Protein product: CSVGLAGRSDTQYF.

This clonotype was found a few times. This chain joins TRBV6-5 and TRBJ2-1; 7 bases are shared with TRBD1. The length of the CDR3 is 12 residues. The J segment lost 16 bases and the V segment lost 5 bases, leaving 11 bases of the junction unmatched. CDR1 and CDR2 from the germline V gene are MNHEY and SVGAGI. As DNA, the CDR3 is TGTGCCAGCAGTCCCCGACAGGGTTTCTACTTCTTC. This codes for CASSPRQGFYFF.

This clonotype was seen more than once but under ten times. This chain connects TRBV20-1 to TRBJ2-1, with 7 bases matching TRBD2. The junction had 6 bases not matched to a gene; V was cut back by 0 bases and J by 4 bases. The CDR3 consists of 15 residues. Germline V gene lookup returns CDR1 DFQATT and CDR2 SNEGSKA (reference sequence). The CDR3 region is CSARDSRGGYNEQFF. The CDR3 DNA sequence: TGCAGTGCTAGAGATTCGAGGGGAGGGTACAATGAGCAGTTCTTC.

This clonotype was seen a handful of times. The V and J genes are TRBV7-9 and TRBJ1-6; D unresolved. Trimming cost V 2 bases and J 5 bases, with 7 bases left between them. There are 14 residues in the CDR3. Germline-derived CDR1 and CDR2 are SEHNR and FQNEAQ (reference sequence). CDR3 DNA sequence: TGTGCCAGCAGCTTAAACCAGGATAATTCACCCCTCCACTTT. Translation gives CASSLNQDNSPLHF.

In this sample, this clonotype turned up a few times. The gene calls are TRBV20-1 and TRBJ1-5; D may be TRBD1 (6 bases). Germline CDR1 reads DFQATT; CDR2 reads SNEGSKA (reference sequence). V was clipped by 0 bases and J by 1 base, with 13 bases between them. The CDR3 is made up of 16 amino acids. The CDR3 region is CSARDAGRGSNQPQHF. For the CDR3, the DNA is TGCAGTGCTAGAGACGCAGGAAGGGGGAGCAATCAGCCCCAGCATTTT.

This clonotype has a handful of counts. Here the CDR3 reads CATSRGAGVTDTQYF. As DNA, the CDR3 is TGTGCCACCAGCAGAGGAGCGGGGGTCACAGATACGCAGTATTTT. The rearrangement uses TRBV15 and TRBJ2-3; 8 bases are shared with TRBD2. With 1 base clipped from V and 2 bases from J, the junction kept 2 bases outside the gene matches. The length of the CDR3 is 15 residues. Germline lookup yields CDR1 LNHNV and CDR2 YYDKDF (reference sequence). Using reference TRBV15 and TRBJ2-3 for the parts outside the CDR3, the full variable domain is DAMVIQNPRYQVTQFGKPVTLSCSQTLNHNVMYWYQQKSSQAPKLLFHYYDKDFNNEADTPDNFQSRRPNTSFCFLDIRSPGLGDTAMYLCATSRGAGVTDTQYFGPGTRLTVL.

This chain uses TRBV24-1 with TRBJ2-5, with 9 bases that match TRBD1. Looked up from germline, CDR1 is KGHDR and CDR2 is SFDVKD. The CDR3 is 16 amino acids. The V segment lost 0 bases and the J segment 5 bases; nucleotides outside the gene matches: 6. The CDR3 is CATSDLPGTGLETQYF. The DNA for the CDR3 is TGTGCCACCAGTGATTTGCCTGGGACAGGGCTTGAGACCCAGTACTTC.

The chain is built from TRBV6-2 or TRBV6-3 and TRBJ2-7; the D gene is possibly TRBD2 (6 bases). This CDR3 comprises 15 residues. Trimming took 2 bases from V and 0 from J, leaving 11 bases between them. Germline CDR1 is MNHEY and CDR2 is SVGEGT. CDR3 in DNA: TGTGCCAGCAGTTACGTGGGCGGGACCTCCTACGAGCAGTACTTC. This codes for CASSYVGGTSYEQYF.

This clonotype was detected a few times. CDR3 loop: CASRPGPKDTGELFF. Written as DNA, the CDR3 is TGTGCCAGCAGGCCCGGACCAAAGGACACCGGGGAGCTGTTTTTT. This chain links TRBV6-1 with TRBJ2-2; no firm D call. The CDR3 consists of 15 residues. Trimming removed 6 bases from V and 3 bases from J, with 14 bases in between. Germline V lookup: CDR1 MNHNS, CDR2 SASEGT.

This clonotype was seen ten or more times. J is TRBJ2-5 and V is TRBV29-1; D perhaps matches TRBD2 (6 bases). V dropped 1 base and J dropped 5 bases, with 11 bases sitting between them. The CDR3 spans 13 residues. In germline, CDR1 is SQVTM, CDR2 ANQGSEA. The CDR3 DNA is TGCAGCGTTGAAGTTGGGACTGAGGAGACCCAGTACTTC. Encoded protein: CSVEVGTEETQYF.

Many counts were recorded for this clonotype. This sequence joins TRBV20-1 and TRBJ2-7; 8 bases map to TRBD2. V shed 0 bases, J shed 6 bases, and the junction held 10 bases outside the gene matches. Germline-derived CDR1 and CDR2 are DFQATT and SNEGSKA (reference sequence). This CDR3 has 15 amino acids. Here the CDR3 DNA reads TGCAGTGCTAGAGATCGACCAGCGGGAGCTCTCGAGCAGTACTTC. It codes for CSARDRPAGALEQYF.

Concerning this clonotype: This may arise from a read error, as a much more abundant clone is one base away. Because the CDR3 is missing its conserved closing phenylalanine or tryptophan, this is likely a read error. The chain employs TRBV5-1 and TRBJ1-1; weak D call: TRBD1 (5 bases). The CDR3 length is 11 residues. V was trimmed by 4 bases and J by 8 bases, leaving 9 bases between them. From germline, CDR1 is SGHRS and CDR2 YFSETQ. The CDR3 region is CASSPGLEAFS. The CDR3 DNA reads TGCGCCAGCAGCCCGGGGCTCGAAGCTTTCTCT.

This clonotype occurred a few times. The CDR3 DNA follows: TGCAGTGCTAGAGCCCTCGTGGGGGGCGACGCTTTCTTT. Protein product: CSARALVGGDAFF. The gene calls are TRBV20-1 and TRBJ1-1; D is perhaps TRBD1 (6 bases). Between the trimmed V and J ends, which lost 1 base and 11 bases, there was a span of 17 bases. This CDR3 is built from 13 residues. The germline gives CDR1 DFQATT, CDR2 SNEGSKA (reference sequence).

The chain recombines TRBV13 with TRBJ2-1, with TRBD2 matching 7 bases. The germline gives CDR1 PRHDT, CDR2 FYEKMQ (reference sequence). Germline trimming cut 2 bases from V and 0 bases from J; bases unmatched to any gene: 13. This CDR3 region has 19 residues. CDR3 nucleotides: TGTGCCAGCAGCTTAAAGGGGTCGGGGGGAGAGATCTCCTACAATGAGCAGTTCTTC. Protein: CASSLKGSGGEISYNEQFF.